One TCR beta chain is described in this entry. Its antigen is not identified. The record originates from a study of shared clonotypes between healthy human individuals. General study findings and limits: Sampling used blood alone; tissue repertoires probably differ.

Sequencing was performed with immunoSEQ multiplex PCR; in TCRdb, only in-frame clones are kept and a portion is missing. The table lists approximately 1.5 million clones, less than 99% of them singletons, with roughly 0.36% in the top ten. Material: naive CD4+ T cells sorted from blood. Stated subset: CD45RA+ positively selected. The TCR originated in a man under 40 in good health.

CDR3 region: CASSLVLASTDTQYF. The CDR3 bases are TGCGCCAGCAGCTTGGTTCTAGCAAGCACAGATACGCAGTATTTT. The rearrangement links TRBV5-1 to TRBJ2-3; possible D gene TRBD2, 5 bases. V was shortened by 0 bases and J by 0 bases, with 8 bases between the two germline ends. Per the germline V gene, CDR1 is SGHRS and CDR2 is YFSETQ. This CDR3 is built from 15 residues.